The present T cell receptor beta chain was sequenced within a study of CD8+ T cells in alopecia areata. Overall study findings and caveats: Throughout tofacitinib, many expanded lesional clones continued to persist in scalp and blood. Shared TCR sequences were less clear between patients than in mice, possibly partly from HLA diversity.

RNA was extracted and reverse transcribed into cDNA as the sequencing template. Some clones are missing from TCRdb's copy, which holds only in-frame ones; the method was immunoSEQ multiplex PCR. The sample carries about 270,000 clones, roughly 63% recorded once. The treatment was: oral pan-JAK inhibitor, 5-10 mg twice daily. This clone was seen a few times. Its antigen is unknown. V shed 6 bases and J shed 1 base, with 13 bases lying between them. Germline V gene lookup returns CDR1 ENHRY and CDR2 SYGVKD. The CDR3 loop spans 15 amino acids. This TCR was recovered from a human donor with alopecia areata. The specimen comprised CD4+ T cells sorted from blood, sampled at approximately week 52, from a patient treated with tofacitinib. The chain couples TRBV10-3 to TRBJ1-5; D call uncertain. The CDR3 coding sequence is TGTGCCATCAGCGCGGAACCAAAAAGCAATCAGCCCCAGCATTTT. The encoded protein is CAISAEPKSNQPQHF.